This T cell receptor (beta chain) was identified during a study of cytomegalovirus exposure and HLA in healthy donors. The CDR3 length is 12 residues. Between the trimmed V and J ends, which lost 0 bases and 10 bases, there was a span of 8 bases. Germline CDR1 and CDR2: SGHRS and YFSETQ. Study-level points and caveats: Per published accounts, TCR beta sequences correctly predicted the HLA-A and HLA-B alleles of most subjects.

Use of 60 Vbeta and 13 Jbeta primers characterized the PCR. Clones were read by immunoSEQ multiplex PCR, and TCRdb kept only the in-frame ones, dropping some. The data show around 170,000 clones, more than 75% seen once. This clone was seen just once. Its antigen remains unidentified. The sample taken for sequencing was PBMCs. The TCR was taken from a man aged 35-49 years in good health and CMV-seronegative. V gene TRBV5-1 combines with J gene TRBJ2-1, with D unresolved. This chain's CDR3 is CASSLVLGEQFF. The CDR3 nucleotides read TGCGCCAGCAGCTTGGTACTCGGGGAGCAGTTCTTC.